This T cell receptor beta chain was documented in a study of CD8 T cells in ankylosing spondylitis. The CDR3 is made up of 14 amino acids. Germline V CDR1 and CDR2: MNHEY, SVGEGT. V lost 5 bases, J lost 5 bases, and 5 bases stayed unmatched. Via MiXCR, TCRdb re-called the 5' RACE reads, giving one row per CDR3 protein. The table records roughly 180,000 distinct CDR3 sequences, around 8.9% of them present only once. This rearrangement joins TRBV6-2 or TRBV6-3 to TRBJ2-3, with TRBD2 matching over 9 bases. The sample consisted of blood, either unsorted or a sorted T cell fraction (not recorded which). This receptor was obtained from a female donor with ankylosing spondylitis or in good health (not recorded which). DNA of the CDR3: TGTGCCAGCAGTGGGATGACTAGCGGAGATACGCAGTATTTT. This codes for CASSGMTSGDTQYF.